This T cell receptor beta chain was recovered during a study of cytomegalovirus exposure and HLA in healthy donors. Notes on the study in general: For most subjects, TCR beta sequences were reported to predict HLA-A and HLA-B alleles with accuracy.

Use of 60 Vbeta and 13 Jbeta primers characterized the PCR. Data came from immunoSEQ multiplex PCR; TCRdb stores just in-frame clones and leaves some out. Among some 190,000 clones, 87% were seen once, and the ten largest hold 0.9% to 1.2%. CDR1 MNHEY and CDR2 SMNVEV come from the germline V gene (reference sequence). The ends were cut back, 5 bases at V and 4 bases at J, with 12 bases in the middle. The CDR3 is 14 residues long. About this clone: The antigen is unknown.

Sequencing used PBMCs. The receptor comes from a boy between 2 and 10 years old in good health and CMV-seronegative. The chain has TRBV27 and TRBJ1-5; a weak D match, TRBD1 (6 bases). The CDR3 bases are TGTGCCAGCAGTCCCGACAGGATAAATCAGCCCCAGCATTTT. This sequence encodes CASSPDRINQPQHF.